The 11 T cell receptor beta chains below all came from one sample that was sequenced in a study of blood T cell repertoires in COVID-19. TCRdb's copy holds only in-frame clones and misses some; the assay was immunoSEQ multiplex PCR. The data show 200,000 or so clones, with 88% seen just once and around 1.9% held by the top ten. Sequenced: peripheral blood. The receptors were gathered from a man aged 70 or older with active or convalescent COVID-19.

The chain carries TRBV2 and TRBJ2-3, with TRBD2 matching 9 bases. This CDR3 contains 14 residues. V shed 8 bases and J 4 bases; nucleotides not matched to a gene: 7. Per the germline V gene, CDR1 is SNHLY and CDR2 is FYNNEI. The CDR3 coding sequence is TGTGCCAGCCAGGGACTAGCCGCCCCAGATACGCAGTATTTT. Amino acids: CASQGLAAPDTQYF.

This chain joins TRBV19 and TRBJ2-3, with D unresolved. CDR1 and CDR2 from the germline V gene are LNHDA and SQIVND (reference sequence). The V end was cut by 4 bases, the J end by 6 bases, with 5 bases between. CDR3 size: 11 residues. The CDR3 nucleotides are TGTGCCAGTAGTAATATGGATACGCAGTATTTT. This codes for CASSNMDTQYF.

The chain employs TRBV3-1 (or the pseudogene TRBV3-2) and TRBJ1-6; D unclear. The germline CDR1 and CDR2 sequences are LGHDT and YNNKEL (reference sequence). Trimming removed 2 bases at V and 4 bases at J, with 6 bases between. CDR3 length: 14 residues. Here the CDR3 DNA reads TGTGCCAGCAGCCAACCACATTATAATTCACCCCTCCACTTT. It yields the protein CASSQPHYNSPLHF.

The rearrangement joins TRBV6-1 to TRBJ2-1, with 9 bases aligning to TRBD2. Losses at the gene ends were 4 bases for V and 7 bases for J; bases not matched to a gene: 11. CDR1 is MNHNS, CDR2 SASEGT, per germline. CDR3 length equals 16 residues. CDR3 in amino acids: CASSAKNSGGRNEQFF. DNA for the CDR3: TGTGCCAGCAGTGCGAAGAATAGCGGGGGCAGAAATGAGCAGTTCTTC.

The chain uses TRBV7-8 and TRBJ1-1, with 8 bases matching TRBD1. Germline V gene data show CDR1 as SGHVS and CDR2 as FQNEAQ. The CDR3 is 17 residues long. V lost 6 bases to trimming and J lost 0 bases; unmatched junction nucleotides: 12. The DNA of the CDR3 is TGTGCCAGCAGAAAGGGCCCGGACAGGGCCATGAACACTGAAGCTTTCTTT. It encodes CASRKGPDRAMNTEAFF. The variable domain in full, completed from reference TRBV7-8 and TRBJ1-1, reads GAGVSQSPRYKVAKRGQDVALRCDPISGHVSLFWYQQALGQGPEFLTYFQNEAQLDKSGLPSDRFFAERPEGSVSTLKIQRTQQEDSAVYLCASRKGPDRAMNTEAFFGQGTRLTVV.

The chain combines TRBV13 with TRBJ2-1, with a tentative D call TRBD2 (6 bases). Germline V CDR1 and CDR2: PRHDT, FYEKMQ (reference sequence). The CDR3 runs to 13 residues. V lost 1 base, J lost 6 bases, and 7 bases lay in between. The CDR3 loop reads CASSLVTSNEQFF. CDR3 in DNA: TGTGCCAGCAGCTTAGTGACTAGCAATGAGCAGTTCTTC.

CDR3 in DNA: TGTGCCAGCGACAGTAACACTGAAGCTTTCTTT. Protein: CASDSNTEAFF. The V gene is TRBV19, the J gene TRBJ1-1; D perhaps matches TRBD1 (5 bases). With 9 bases removed from V and 2 bases from J, the gap between germline ends came to 7 bases. The CDR3 length is 11 residues. Looked up from germline, CDR1 is LNHDA and CDR2 is SQIVND (reference sequence).

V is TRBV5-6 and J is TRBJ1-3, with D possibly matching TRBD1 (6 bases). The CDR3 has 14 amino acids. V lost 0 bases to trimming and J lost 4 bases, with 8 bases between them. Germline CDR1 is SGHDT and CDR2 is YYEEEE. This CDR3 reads CASSLARGGNTIYF. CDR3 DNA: TGTGCCAGCAGCTTGGCCAGGGGAGGAAACACCATATATTTT.

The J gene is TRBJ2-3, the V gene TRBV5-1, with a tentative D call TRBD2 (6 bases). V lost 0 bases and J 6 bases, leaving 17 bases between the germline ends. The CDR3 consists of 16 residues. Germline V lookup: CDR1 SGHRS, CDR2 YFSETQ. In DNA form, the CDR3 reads TGCGCCAGCAGCTTGGAGGGACTGCGTCGGGTGGATACGCAGTATTTT. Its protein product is CASSLEGLRRVDTQYF.

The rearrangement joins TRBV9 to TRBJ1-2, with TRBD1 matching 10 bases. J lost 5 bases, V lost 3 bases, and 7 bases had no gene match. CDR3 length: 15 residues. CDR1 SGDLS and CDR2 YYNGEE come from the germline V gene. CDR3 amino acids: CASSGDRGRRYGYTF. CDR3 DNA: TGTGCCAGCAGCGGAGACAGGGGGCGAAGGTATGGCTACACCTTC.

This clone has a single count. CDR3 nucleotide sequence: TGTGCCAGCAGCTTATCTAGCGGGGGGAGGGAGCAGTACTTC. It is translated as CASSLSSGGREQYF. The rearrangement joins TRBV11-2 to TRBJ2-7; the match to TRBD2 covers 11 bases. Germline V gene sequence: CDR1 SGHAT, CDR2 FQNNGV. This CDR3 spans 14 amino acids. J was trimmed by 7 bases and V by 2 bases; bases with no gene match: 4. The entire variable domain, with the rest obtained from reference TRBV11-2 and TRBJ2-7, is as follows: EAGVAQSPRYKIIEKRQSVAFWCNPISGHATLYWYQQILGQGPKLLIQFQNNGVVDDSQLPKDRFSAERLKGVDSTLKIQPAKLEDSAVYLCASSLSSGGREQYFGPGTRLTVT.